This is a list of T cell receptor beta chains from one sample in a study of blood T cell repertoires in COVID-19. Some clones are missing from TCRdb's copy, which holds only in-frame ones; the method was immunoSEQ multiplex PCR. Among 300,000 to 450,000 clones listed, around 87% were seen once. Source material: peripheral blood. These receptors originate from a human donor in a cohort sampled during active COVID-19. Both conserved end residues are trimmed from each CDR3.

V	J	CDR3
TRBV18	TRBJ2-7	ASSPLRDSDRPYEQY
TRBV12-3/TRBV12-4	TRBJ1-2	ASSLTRGYYT
TRBV3-1/TRBV3-2	TRBJ2-7	ASSQETSGGSFSSYEQY
TRBV3-1/TRBV3-2	TRBJ1-2	ASSSPQGTSYT
TRBV6-2/TRBV6-3	TRBJ1-6	ASSYRPGGNSPLH
TRBV7-9	TRBJ2-3	ASSSGSLDWSTDTQY
TRBV5-6	TRBJ1-1	ASSPLDGDTEAF
TRBV12-3/TRBV12-4	TRBJ2-2	ASSAERTGELF
TRBV19	TRBJ2-1	ASSMYGPGRERF
TRBV28	TRBJ1-4	ASSRDRAEKLF
TRBV6-6	TRBJ2-1	ASSYSNPPYYEQF
TRBV7-9	TRBJ1-2	ASSQDTDSYGYT
TRBV19	TRBJ1-2	ASSSGRWGGGYT
TRBV18	TRBJ1-1	ASSPTGGNTEAF
TRBV4-1	TRBJ2-2	ASSQGLAENTGELF
TRBV5-1	TRBJ2-3	ASSLWGQFSSTDTQY
TRBV6-5	TRBJ2-2	ATPRDNDGELF
TRBV7-6	TRBJ2-6	ASSYNPGVGANVLT
TRBV19	TRBJ2-1	ASRGGRPHEQF
TRBV18	TRBJ1-1	ASSTSSGNTEAF
TRBV4-1	TRBJ1-1	ASSQERGFTEAF
TRBV9	TRBJ2-7	ASSVDRLAGLGEQY
TRBV16	TRBJ1-1	ASTQRLQNTEAF
TRBV5-1	TRBJ2-3	ASSWRGLAGTASTDTQY
TRBV6-6	TRBJ1-5	ASGGQPQH
TRBV7-7	TRBJ2-1	ASSSGLAGINEQF
TRBV6-5	TRBJ1-1	ASSYSRAGNEAF
TRBV28	TRBJ2-3	ASSFLDTQY
TRBV27	TRBJ1-2	ASSQDQGHFGYT